One sample yielded the 27 T cell receptor beta chains listed below, sequenced in a study of OX40 agonist ivuxolimab in advanced cancers. The protocol used for the library was the immunoSEQ multiplex PCR assay. TCRdb's version of the immuneACCESS table is confined to in-frame rearrangements and falls short of the full clone set. An unresolved V gene accounts for under half of the shortfall where checked; the remainder is of unknown origin. The sample table holds 23,000 or so clones, of which around four fifths were seen once. The ten largest clones capture under 35% of the sample. The material was CD4+ or CD8+ T cells sorted from blood, obtained in a trial of the OX40 agonist ivuxolimab. Every receptor here comes from an adult with an advanced solid tumor such as melanoma, head and neck, liver or kidney cancer.

The V gene is TRBV7-8, the J gene TRBJ2-1; tentative D call: TRBD2 (6 bases). This CDR3 is 15 amino acids long. The V and J ends lost 5 bases and 5 bases respectively, with 16 bases between them. In germline, CDR1 is SGHVS, CDR2 FQNEAQ. The CDR3 here is CASSPLEGPNNEQFF. The CDR3 coding sequence is TGTGCCAGCAGCCCGTTGGAGGGCCCCAACAATGAGCAGTTCTTC.

The rearrangement uses TRBV9 and TRBJ2-1, with 7 nucleotides matching TRBD2. CDR1 SGDLS and CDR2 YYNGEE come from the germline V gene. V dropped 2 bases and J dropped 5; count of bases not matched to a gene: 7. The CDR3 loop spans 15 amino acids. DNA for the CDR3: TGTGCCAGCAGCGTGTCTAGCGGCGAGAACAATGAGCAGTTCTTC. Translating gives CASSVSSGENNEQFF. The full variable domain, with the rest looked up from reference TRBV9 and TRBJ2-1, is DSGVTQTPKHLITATGQRVTLRCSPRSGDLSVYWYQQSLDQGLQFLIQYYNGEERAKGNILERFSAQQFPDLHSELNLSSLELGDSALYFCASSVSSGENNEQFFGPGTRLTVL.

This sequence joins TRBV25-1 and TRBJ2-5; no clear D. Trimming took off 6 bases at V and 5 bases at J, with 13 bases between the two ends. The CDR3 has 13 amino acids. The V gene's germline CDR1 is MGHDK and CDR2 SYGVNS. Written as DNA, the CDR3 is TGTGCCAGCAGAGGCCCGCAGGAGGAGACCCAGTACTTC. Residues: CASRGPQEETQYF.

This clone was seen a single time. This chain joins TRBV30 and TRBJ2-1; D not certain. CDR3 size: 13 residues. Looked up from germline, CDR1 is GTSNPN and CDR2 is SVGIG (reference sequence). Trimming removed 3 bases at V and 4 bases at J, with 10 bases between. CDR3 sequence: CAWRATLYNEQFF. The CDR3 nucleotides are TGTGCCTGGAGGGCGACCCTTTACAATGAGCAGTTCTTC.

The J gene is TRBJ2-1, the V gene TRBV4-1, with 14 positions matching TRBD2. V shed 4 bases, J shed 4 bases, and the junction held 9 bases outside the gene matches. This CDR3 has 18 amino acids. Germline lookup yields CDR1 MGHRA and CDR2 YSYEKL. The CDR3 DNA sequence: TGCGCCAGCAGCCCCCTGGGACTAGCGGGAGATCGTTACAATGAGCAGTTCTTC. Its protein product is CASSPLGLAGDRYNEQFF.

This chain joins TRBV20-1 and TRBJ2-5; D uncertain. The assigned J gene may be wrong: the sequence end matches TRBJ2-7 better. Germline CDR1 is DFQATT and CDR2 is SNEGSKA (reference sequence). The CDR3 is made up of 11 amino acids. This CDR3 is CSARISYEQYF. DNA for the CDR3: TGCAGTGCCAGGATCTCCTACGAGCAGTACTTC.

This chain links TRBV5-4 with TRBJ2-7; 10 bases match TRBD2. With 1 base clipped from V and 7 bases from J, the junction kept 11 bases outside the gene matches. The CDR3 is made up of 16 amino acids. CDR1 and CDR2 from the germline V gene are SGHNT and YYREEE (reference sequence). The CDR3, as DNA: TGTGCCAGCAGCTTGTGGCTAGCGGGGGACCCTACGGAGCAGTACTTC. Translated, it gives CASSLWLAGDPTEQYF.

This clone has only a few counts. The chain joins TRBV6-5 to TRBJ2-7; possible D gene TRBD1, 5 bases. CDR1 MNHEY and CDR2 SVGAGI come from the germline V gene. The CDR3 runs to 15 residues. Trimming took off 2 bases at V and 0 bases at J, with 11 bases between the two ends. This CDR3 is CASSYATTGSYEQYF. The CDR3 region has the DNA TGTGCCAGCAGTTACGCAACCACAGGCTCCTACGAGCAGTACTTC.

This chain uses TRBV15 with TRBJ1-3; D not certain. Trimming took 2 bases from V and 1 from J, leaving 9 bases between them. From germline, CDR1 is LNHNV and CDR2 YYDKDF (reference sequence). CDR3 length: 15 residues. CDR3 amino acids: CATSRHAGSGNTIYF. The CDR3, as DNA: TGTGCCACCAGCAGACACGCGGGTTCTGGAAACACCATATATTTT.

The V and J genes are TRBV27 and TRBJ2-3, with D tentatively TRBD2 (6 bases). The V gene's germline CDR1 is MNHEY and CDR2 SMNVEV (reference sequence). This CDR3 has 14 amino acids. V lost 8 bases, J lost 1 base, and 13 bases lay in between. Here the CDR3 DNA reads TGTGCCAGCGGAGGGGTGCATGGCACAGATACGCAGTATTTT. This gives the protein CASGGVHGTDTQYF.

This chain connects TRBV2 to TRBJ2-7; 8 bases align to TRBD2. V gave up 5 bases and J gave up 2 bases; unmatched junction bases: 14. Germline values: CDR1 SNHLY, CDR2 FYNNEI. The CDR3 consists of 17 residues. The CDR3 DNA follows: TGTGCCAGCAGTCCAAATGTAGCGGGGTTCGGGGCCTACGAGCAGTACTTC. Protein: CASSPNVAGFGAYEQYF.

J is TRBJ2-5 and V is TRBV6-5, with D unresolved. The V end was cut by 4 bases, the J end by 4 bases, with 13 bases between. The CDR3 extends over 14 amino acids. Germline-derived CDR1 and CDR2 are MNHEY and SVGAGI. The CDR3 DNA reads TGTGCCAGCAGTTGGACGGATCCCGCAGAGACCCAGTACTTC. The encoded protein is CASSWTDPAETQYF.

As to this clone: The same CDR3 is also encoded by other DNA sequences in this sample. This chain joins TRBV5-1 and TRBJ1-3; D gene uncertain. Trimming pared 1 base from V and 1 base from J, leaving 3 bases between. The CDR3 is made up of 13 amino acids. CDR1 is SGHRS and CDR2 is YFSETQ in the germline V gene. The CDR3 protein is CASSLNSGNTIYF. CDR3 coding DNA: TGCGCCAGCAGCTTGAATTCTGGAAACACCATATATTTT. Full variable domain (remainder filled in from reference TRBV5-1 and TRBJ1-3): KAGVTQTPRYLIKTRGQQVTLSCSPISGHRSVSWYQQTPGQGLQFLFEYFSETQRNKGNFPGRFSGRQFSNSRSEMNVSTLELGDSALYLCASSLNSGNTIYFGEGSWLTVV.

This clone was counted only a few times. J is TRBJ2-1 and V is TRBV27; 7 bases map to TRBD2. J lost 2 bases, V lost 5 bases, and 3 bases had no gene match. The CDR3 length is 14 residues. Germline V lookup: CDR1 MNHEY, CDR2 SMNVEV (reference sequence). The CDR3 nucleotides read TGTGCCAGCAGTATCCTAGCGGCCTACAATGAGCAGTTCTTC. Its protein is CASSILAAYNEQFF.

The V call is TRBV5-1, the J call TRBJ2-1; 9 bases are a match to TRBD2. The CDR3 covers 14 residues. Germline values: CDR1 SGHRS, CDR2 YFSETQ. J was trimmed by 6 bases and V by 2 bases; bases with no gene match: 3. CDR3 residues: CASSLAGGLNEQFF. The CDR3 region has the DNA TGCGCCAGCAGCTTAGCGGGAGGCCTCAATGAGCAGTTCTTC.

As to this clone: The junction shows a germline mismatch at one end, possibly a read error. The chain uses TRBV6-5 and TRBJ1-1; TRBD1 is a possible D gene (6 bases). Looked up from germline, CDR1 is MNHEY and CDR2 is SVGAGI. The CDR3 runs to 15 residues. CDR3 residues: CASSHSRGMNTEAFF. CDR3 in DNA: TGTGCCAGCAGTCACTCAAGGGGGATGAACACTGAAGCTTTCTTT.

The chain carries TRBV19 and TRBJ1-2, with D unclear. Looked up from germline, CDR1 is LNHDA and CDR2 is SQIVND (reference sequence). This CDR3 has 15 residues. The V and J ends lost 6 bases and 7 bases respectively, with 21 bases between them. CDR3 protein: CASSLGPRDKGGYTF. In DNA, the CDR3 is TGTGCCAGTAGCCTCGGACCCCGGGATAAAGGTGGCTACACCTTC.

This clone turned up a few times. The V gene is TRBV11-3, the J gene TRBJ1-1; weak D call: TRBD1 (5 bases). CDR3 length: 12 amino acids. From germline, CDR1 is SGHNT and CDR2 YENEEA. V lost 7 bases to trimming and J lost 6 bases, with 12 bases between them. This chain's CDR3 is CASTGGESEAFF. DNA for the CDR3: TGTGCCAGCACCGGAGGGGAGTCTGAAGCTTTCTTT.

The rearrangement joins TRBV7-3 to TRBJ2-6; D is perhaps TRBD1 (6 bases). The V gene lost 5 bases and the J gene lost 0 bases, with 8 bases spanning the gap. CDR3 length: 15 residues. Germline V lookup: CDR1 SGHTA, CDR2 FQGTGA. The CDR3 nucleotides read TGTGCCAGCAGCCCAGGGGACTCTGGGGCCAACGTCCTGACTTTC. It yields the protein CASSPGDSGANVLTF.

Here the CDR3 DNA reads TGTGCCAGCTCCGGGACAAGCAATGTGCAGCAGTTCTTC. It translates to CASSGTSNVQQFF. This chain connects TRBV7-3 to TRBJ2-1; the D gene is possibly TRBD1 (6 bases). The CDR3 is 13 residues long. Germline V gene data show CDR1 as SGHTA and CDR2 as FQGTGA. V lost 8 bases and J lost 11, with 19 bases in between.

The chain employs TRBV7-9 and TRBJ2-2; either TRBD1 or TRBD2 may supply D (5 bases each). V was pared by 5 bases and J by 10 bases, with 17 bases between. The CDR3 totals 14 residues. The V gene's germline CDR1 is SEHNR and CDR2 FQNEAQ (reference sequence). CDR3 DNA: TGTGCCAGCAGCCAGGGAACAGGAGGCCCGGAGCTGTTTTTT. Translated, it gives CASSQGTGGPELFF.

This clone was found a few times. The sample contains more than one DNA sequence encoding this CDR3. CDR3 in amino acids: CAIGQAQETQYF. For the CDR3, the DNA is TGTGCCATAGGACAGGCCCAAGAGACCCAGTACTTC. The chain couples TRBV2 to TRBJ2-5; 7 bases agree with TRBD1. Germline lookup yields CDR1 SNHLY and CDR2 FYNNEI. J gave up 1 base and V 10 bases, and 3 bases lay outside the gene matches. The CDR3 contains 12 residues.

The chain has TRBV5-1 and TRBJ2-6; TRBD1 matches at 7 bases. The junction had 5 bases not matched to a gene; V was cut back by 4 bases and J by 1 base. Germline V gives CDR1 SGHRS, CDR2 YFSETQ. The CDR3 is 16 amino acids. The CDR3 bases are TGCGCCAGCAGCCCGGGACAGAATTCTGGGGCCAACGTCCTGACTTTC. It yields the protein CASSPGQNSGANVLTF.

The chain joins TRBV27 to TRBJ2-4, with TRBD2 matching over 11 bases. The germline CDR1 and CDR2 sequences are MNHEY and SMNVEV (reference sequence). The CDR3 has 16 residues. Trimming removed 5 bases from V and 0 bases from J; junction bases left unmatched: 3. CDR3 sequence: CASSTSGSGAKNIQYF. CDR3 DNA sequence: TGTGCCAGCAGTACTAGCGGGAGTGGAGCCAAAAACATTCAGTACTTC.

The V and J genes are TRBV2 and TRBJ2-5, with 8 bases identical to TRBD1. Germline V CDR1 and CDR2: SNHLY, FYNNEI. There are 17 residues in the CDR3. Germline trimming cut 1 base from V and 2 bases from J; bases unmatched to any gene: 9. CDR3 nucleotide sequence: TGTGCCAGCAGTGAAGGATCGTGGACAGGGCGGCAAGAGACCCAGTACTTC. Translating gives CASSEGSWTGRQETQYF.

The rearrangement links TRBV28 to TRBJ2-3; D is unclear. The CDR3 spans 14 residues. Trimming took off 5 bases at V and 1 base at J, with 10 bases between the two ends. Germline V gene data show CDR1 as MDHEN and CDR2 as SYDVKM. In nucleotides, the CDR3 is TGTGCCAGCAGTCAGCTTTTGGGCACAGATACGCAGTATTTT. Amino acids: CASSQLLGTDTQYF.

This chain connects TRBV5-1 to TRBJ1-1; a possible D gene is TRBD1 (5 bases). The germline V gene has CDR1 SGHRS and CDR2 YFSETQ. The V and J ends lost 4 bases and 4 bases respectively, with 11 bases between them. The CDR3 totals 13 residues. The CDR3 DNA follows: TGCGCCAGCAGCCGAGGGGCGGGCACTGAAGCTTTCTTT. Translating it yields CASSRGAGTEAFF.